This TCR beta chain was profiled in a study of beta chain features in type 1 diabetes. The study reverse transcribed the entire isolated RNA, so it sequenced expressed TCRB transcripts. TCRdb's table, derived via immunoSEQ multiplex PCR, lists solely in-frame clones and lacks some. The sample includes hundreds of thousands of clones, about 29% of them seen just once. Germline values: CDR1 SEHNR, CDR2 FQNEAQ (reference sequence). V was pared by 1 base and J by 2 bases, with 6 bases of the junction left unmatched. The CDR3 totals 16 residues. The clonotype originates from a man between 18 and 29 years old in good health. The sequencing sample was made of naive CD4+ T cells from blood. V gene TRBV7-9 combines with J gene TRBJ2-5, with 8 bases matching TRBD2. CDR3: CASSLDRGTRQETQYF. The DNA of the CDR3 is TGTGCCAGCAGCTTAGATCGCGGGACTAGGCAAGAGACCCAGTACTTC. Variable domain in full (rest from reference TRBV7-9 and TRBJ2-5): DTGVSQNPRHKITKRGQNVTFRCDPISEHNRLYWYRQTLGQGPEFLTYFQNEAQLEKSRLLSDRFSAERPKGSFSTLEIQRTEQGDSAMYLCASSLDRGTRQETQYFGPGTRLLVL.